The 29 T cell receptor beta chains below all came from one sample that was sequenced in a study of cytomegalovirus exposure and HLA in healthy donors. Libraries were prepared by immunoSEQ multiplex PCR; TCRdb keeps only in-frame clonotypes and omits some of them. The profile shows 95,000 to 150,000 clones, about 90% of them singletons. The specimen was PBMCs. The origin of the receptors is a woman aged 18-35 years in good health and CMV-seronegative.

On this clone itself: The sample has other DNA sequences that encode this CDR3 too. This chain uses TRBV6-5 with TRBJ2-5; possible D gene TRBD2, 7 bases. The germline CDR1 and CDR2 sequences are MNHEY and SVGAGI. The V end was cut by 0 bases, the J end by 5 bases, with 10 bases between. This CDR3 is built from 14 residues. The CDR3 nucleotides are TGTGCCAGCAGTTACTCGGGGGGGCGGGAGACCCAGTACTTC. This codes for CASSYSGGRETQYF.

CDR3 residues: CASSLEPGPYGYTF. CDR3 sequence (DNA): TGTGCCAGCAGCTTAGAACCCGGTCCTTATGGCTACACCTTC. The J gene is TRBJ1-2, the V gene TRBV7-2; no clear D gene. CDR3 length equals 14 residues. From germline, CDR1 is SGHTA and CDR2 FQGNSA. V lost 1 base to trimming and J lost 5 bases, with 11 bases between them.

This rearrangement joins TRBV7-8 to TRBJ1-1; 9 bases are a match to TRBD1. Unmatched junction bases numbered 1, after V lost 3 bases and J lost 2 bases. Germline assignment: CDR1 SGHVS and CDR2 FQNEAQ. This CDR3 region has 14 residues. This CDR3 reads CASSLGQGNTEAFF. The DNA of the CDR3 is TGTGCCAGCAGCTTGGGACAGGGCAACACTGAAGCTTTCTTT.

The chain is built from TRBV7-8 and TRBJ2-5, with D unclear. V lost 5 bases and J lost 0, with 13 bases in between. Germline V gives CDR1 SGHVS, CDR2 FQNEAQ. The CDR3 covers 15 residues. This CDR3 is CASSPKRANQETQYF. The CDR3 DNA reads TGTGCCAGCAGCCCCAAAAGAGCCAACCAAGAGACCCAGTACTTC.

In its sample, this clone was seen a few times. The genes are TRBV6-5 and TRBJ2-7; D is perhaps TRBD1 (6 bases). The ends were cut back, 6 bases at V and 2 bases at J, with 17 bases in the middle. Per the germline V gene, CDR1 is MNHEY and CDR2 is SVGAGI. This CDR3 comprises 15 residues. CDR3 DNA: TGTGCCAGCAGCCCGGGACACTCAGGGCCCTACGAGCAGTACTTC. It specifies CASSPGHSGPYEQYF.

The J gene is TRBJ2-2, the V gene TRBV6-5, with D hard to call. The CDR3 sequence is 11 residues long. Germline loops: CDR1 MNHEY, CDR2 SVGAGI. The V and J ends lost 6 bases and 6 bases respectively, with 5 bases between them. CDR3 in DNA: TGTGCCAGCAGGAGGCCCGGGGAGCTGTTTTTT. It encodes CASRRPGELFF.

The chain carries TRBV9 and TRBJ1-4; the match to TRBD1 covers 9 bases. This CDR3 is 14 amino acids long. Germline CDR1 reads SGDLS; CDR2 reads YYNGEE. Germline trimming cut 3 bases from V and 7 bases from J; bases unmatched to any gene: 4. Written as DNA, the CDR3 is TGTGCCAGCAGCGGCGGGACAGGGAGTGAAAAACTGTTTTTT. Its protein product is CASSGGTGSEKLFF. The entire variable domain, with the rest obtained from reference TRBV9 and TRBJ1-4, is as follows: DSGVTQTPKHLITATGQRVTLRCSPRSGDLSVYWYQQSLDQGLQFLIQYYNGEERAKGNILERFSAQQFPDLHSELNLSSLELGDSALYFCASSGGTGSEKLFFGSGTQLSVL.

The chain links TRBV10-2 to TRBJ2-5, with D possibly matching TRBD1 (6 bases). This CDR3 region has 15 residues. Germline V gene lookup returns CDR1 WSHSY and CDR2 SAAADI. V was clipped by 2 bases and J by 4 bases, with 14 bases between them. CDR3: CASSETGWGPETQYF. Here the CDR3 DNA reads TGCGCCAGCAGTGAGACAGGGTGGGGCCCAGAGACCCAGTACTTC.

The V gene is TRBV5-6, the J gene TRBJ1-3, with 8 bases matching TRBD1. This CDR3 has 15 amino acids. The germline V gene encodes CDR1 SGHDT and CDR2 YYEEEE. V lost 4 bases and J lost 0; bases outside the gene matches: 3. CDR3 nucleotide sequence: TGTGCCAGCAGCCGAGACAGGGGCTCTGGAAACACCATATATTTT. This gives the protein CASSRDRGSGNTIYF.

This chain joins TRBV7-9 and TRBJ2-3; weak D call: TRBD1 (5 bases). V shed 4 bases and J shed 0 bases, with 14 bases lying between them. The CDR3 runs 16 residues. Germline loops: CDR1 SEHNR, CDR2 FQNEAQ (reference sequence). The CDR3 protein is CASSSDRSSSTDTQYF. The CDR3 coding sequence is TGTGCCAGCAGCTCAGACAGATCCTCTAGCACAGATACGCAGTATTTT.

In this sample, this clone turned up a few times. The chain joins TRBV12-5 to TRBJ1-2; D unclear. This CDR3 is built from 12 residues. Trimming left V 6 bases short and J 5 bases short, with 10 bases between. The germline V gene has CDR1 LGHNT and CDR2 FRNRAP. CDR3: CASGPTGYGYTF. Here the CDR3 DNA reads TGTGCTAGTGGACCCACGGGGTATGGCTACACCTTC.

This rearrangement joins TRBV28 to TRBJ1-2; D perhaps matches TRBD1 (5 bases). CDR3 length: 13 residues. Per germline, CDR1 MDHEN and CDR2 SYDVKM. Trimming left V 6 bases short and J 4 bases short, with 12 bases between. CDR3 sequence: CASSPPQAYGYTF. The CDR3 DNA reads TGTGCCAGCAGCCCTCCACAGGCCTATGGCTACACCTTC.

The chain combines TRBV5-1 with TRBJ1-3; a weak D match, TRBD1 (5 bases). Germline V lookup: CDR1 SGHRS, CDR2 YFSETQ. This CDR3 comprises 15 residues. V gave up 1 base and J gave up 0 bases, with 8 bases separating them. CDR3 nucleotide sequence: TGCGCCAGCAGCTTGACGACAGACTCTGGAAACACCATATATTTT. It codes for CASSLTTDSGNTIYF. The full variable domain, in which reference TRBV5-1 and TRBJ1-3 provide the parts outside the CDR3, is KAGVTQTPRYLIKTRGQQVTLSCSPISGHRSVSWYQQTPGQGLQFLFEYFSETQRNKGNFPGRFSGRQFSNSRSEMNVSTLELGDSALYLCASSLTTDSGNTIYFGEGSWLTVV.

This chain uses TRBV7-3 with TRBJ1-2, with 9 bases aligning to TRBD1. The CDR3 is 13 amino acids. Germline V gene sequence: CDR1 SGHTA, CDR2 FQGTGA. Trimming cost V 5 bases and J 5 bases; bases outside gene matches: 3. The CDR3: CASSQTGGYGYTF. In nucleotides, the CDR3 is TGTGCCAGCAGCCAGACAGGGGGGTATGGCTACACCTTC. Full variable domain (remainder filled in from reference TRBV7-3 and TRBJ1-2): GAGVSQTPSNKVTEKGKYVELRCDPISGHTALYWYRQSLGQGPEFLIYFQGTGAADDSGLPNDRFFAVRPEGSVSTLKIQRTERGDSAVYLCASSQTGGYGYTFGSGTRLTVV.

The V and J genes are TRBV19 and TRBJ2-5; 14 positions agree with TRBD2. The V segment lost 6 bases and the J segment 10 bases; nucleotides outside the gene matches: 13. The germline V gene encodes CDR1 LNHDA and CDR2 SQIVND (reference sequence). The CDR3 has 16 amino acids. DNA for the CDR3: TGTGCCAGTAGGACTAGCGGGAGGGAAATTAAGGGTCGCCAGTACTTC. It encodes CASRTSGREIKGRQYF.

The CDR3 reads CAISDDEGGSPLHF. The CDR3 DNA sequence: TGTGCCATCAGTGACGATGAGGGCGGATCACCCCTCCACTTT. The V call is TRBV10-3, the J call TRBJ1-6; no reliable D call. The CDR3 length is 14 residues. Germline values: CDR1 ENHRY, CDR2 SYGVKD. Trimming removed 3 bases from V and 10 bases from J, with 13 bases in between.

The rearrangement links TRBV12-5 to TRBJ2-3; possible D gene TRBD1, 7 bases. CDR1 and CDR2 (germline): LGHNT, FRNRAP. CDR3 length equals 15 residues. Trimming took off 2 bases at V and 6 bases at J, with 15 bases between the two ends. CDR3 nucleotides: TGTGCTAGTGGTTTGCACGGAGGGGGCGGTGATACGCAGTATTTT. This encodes CASGLHGGGGDTQYF.

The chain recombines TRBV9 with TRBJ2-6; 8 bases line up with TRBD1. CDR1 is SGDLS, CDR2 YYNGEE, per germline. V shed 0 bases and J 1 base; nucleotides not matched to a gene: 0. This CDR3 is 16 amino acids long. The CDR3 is CASSVGQGSGANVLTF. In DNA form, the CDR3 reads TGTGCCAGCAGCGTAGGACAGGGGTCTGGGGCCAACGTCCTGACTTTC.

CDR3 sequence: CASSVVRGTDTQYF. CDR3 nucleotides: TGTGCCAGCAGCGTGGTGCGGGGAACAGATACGCAGTATTTT. This sequence joins TRBV27 and TRBJ2-3; D may be TRBD2 (6 bases). Germline V gene data show CDR1 as MNHEY and CDR2 as SMNVEV (reference sequence). The V end was cut by 6 bases, the J end by 3 bases, with 13 bases between. This CDR3 comprises 14 residues.

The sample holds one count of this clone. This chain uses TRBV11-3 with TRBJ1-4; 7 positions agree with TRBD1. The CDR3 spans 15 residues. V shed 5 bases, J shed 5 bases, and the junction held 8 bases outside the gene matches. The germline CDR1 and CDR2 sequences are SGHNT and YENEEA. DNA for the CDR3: TGTGCCAGCAGCCCCCCGACAGGGAAAAATGAAAAACTGTTTTTT. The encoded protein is CASSPPTGKNEKLFF.

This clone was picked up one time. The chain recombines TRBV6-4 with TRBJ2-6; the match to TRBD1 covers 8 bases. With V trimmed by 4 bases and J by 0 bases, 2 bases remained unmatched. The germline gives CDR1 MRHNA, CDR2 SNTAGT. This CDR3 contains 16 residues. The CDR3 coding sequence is TGTGCCAGCAGTGCCGGGACAGGCTCTGGGGCCAACGTCCTGACTTTC. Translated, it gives CASSAGTGSGANVLTF.

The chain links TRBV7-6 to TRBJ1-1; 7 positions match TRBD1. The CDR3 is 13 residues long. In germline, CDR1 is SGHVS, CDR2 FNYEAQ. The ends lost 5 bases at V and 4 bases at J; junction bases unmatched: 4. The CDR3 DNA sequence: TGTGCCAGCAGCGCGACAGGGAGCACTGAAGCTTTCTTT. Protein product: CASSATGSTEAFF.

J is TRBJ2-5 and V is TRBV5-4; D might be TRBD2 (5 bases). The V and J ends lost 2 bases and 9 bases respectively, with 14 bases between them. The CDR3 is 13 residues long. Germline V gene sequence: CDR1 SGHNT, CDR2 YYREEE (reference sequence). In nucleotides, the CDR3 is TGTGCCAGCAGCTTTGACTGGTCCGGGGCCCAGTACTTC. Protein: CASSFDWSGAQYF.

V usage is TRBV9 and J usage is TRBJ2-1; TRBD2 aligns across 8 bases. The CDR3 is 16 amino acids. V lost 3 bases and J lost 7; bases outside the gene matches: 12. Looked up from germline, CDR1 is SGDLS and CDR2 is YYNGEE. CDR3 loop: CASSEVIGTRMNEQFF. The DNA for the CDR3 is TGTGCCAGCAGCGAGGTCATCGGGACTAGGATGAATGAGCAGTTCTTC.

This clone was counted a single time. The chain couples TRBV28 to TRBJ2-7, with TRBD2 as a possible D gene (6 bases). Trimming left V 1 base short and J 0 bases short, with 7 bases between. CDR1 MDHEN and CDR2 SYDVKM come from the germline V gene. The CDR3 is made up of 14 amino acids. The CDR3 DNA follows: TGTGCCAGCAGTTTATACGGGAGCTCCTACGAGCAGTACTTC. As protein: CASSLYGSSYEQYF.

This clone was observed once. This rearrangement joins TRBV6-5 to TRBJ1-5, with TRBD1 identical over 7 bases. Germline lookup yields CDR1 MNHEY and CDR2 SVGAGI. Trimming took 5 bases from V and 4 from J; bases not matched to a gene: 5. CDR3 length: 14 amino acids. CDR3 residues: CASSRDSSNQPQHF. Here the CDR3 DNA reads TGTGCCAGCAGTCGGGACAGCTCAAATCAGCCCCAGCATTTT.

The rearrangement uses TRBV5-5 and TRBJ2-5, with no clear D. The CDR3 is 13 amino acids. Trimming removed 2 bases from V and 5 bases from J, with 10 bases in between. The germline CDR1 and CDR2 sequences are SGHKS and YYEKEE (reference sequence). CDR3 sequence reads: CASSFVGAETQYF. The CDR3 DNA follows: TGTGCCAGCAGCTTCGTGGGCGCGGAGACCCAGTACTTC.

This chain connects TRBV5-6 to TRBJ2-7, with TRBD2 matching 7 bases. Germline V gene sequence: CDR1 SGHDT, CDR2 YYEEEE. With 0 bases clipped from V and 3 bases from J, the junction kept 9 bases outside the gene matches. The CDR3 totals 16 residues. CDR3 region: CASSLVSAGTFYEQYF. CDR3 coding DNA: TGTGCCAGCAGCTTGGTTTCAGCGGGGACGTTCTACGAGCAGTACTTC.

This CDR3 reads CASSKQEKETQYF. CDR3 DNA: TGTGCCAGTAGTAAACAGGAGAAAGAGACCCAGTACTTC. The chain combines TRBV19 with TRBJ2-5; D may be TRBD1 (5 bases). The germline gives CDR1 LNHDA, CDR2 SQIVND (reference sequence). This CDR3 region has 13 residues. The ends were cut back, 4 bases at V and 3 bases at J, with 9 bases in the middle. Using reference TRBV19 and TRBJ2-5 for the parts outside the CDR3, the full variable domain is DGGITQSPKYLFRKEGQNVTLSCEQNLNHDAMYWYRQDPGQGLRLIYYSQIVNDFQKGDIAEGYSVSREKKESFPLTVTSAQKNPTAFYLCASSKQEKETQYFGPGTRLLVL.